The rows below give T cell receptor beta chains drawn from one sample of a study of PD-1 blockade in classical Hodgkin lymphoma. Sequenced by immunoSEQ multiplex PCR; TCRdb stores in-frame clones only, minus some. The sample contains approximately 41,000 clones, just over 65% of which appear only once. The source material was peripheral blood mononuclear cells (PBMCs), sampled before the fourth cycle of nivolumab. These receptors all stem from a human donor with classical Hodgkin lymphoma. The CDR3 runs from the conserved cysteine through the conserved F or W. A D gene is named only where the DNA matches it firmly. The size entry is marked missing in some rows and otherwise reads once, few, many or a size class.

>TRBJ2-7|NA|few|TRBV6-5
CASSSKNEQYF
TGTGCCAGCAGTTCCAAAAACGAGCAGTACTTC
>TRBJ2-7|TRBD2|few|TRBV9
CASSVSGGGVREQYF
TGTGCCAGCAGCGTATCTGGCGGGGGGGTGCGAGAGCAGTACTTC
>TRBJ2-7|NA|once|TRBV6-5
CASQSGLGSYEQYF
TGTGCCAGCCAATCCGGACTCGGCTCCTACGAGCAGTACTTC
>TRBJ1-1|TRBD1|NA|TRBV5-1
CASSLEAGGWTEAFF
TGCGCCAGCAGCTTGGAGGCAGGGGGCTGGACTGAAGCTTTCTTT
>TRBJ1-2|NA|once|TRBV27
CASSAERNLMGTYGYTF
TGTGCCAGCAGTGCTGAGAGGAACCTAATGGGGACCTATGGCTACACCTTC
>TRBJ1-2|NA|NA|TRBV2
CASSETLRGTNYGYTF
TGTGCCAGCAGTGAGACTCTCAGGGGAACTAACTATGGCTACACCTTC
>TRBJ1-2|NA|NA|TRBV4-3
CASSQDHKANYGYTF
TGCGCCAGCAGCCAAGATCATAAGGCAAACTATGGCTACACCTTC
>TRBJ2-5|NA|few|TRBV7-2
CASSLDRLVYQETQYF
TGTGCCAGCAGCTTAGATAGGCTAGTCTACCAAGAGACCCAGTACTTC
>TRBJ1-2|TRBD1|NA|TRBV6-5
CASSYLDRGGYGYTF
TGTGCCAGCAGTTACCTGGACAGGGGCGGGTATGGCTACACCTTC
>TRBJ2-2|NA|NA|TRBV28
CASSPMGTGVGELFF
TGTGCCAGCAGTCCTATGGGCACAGGAGTTGGGGAGCTGTTTTTT
>TRBJ2-3|TRBD1|NA|TRBV19
CASSRDRGSTDTQYF
TGTGCCAGTAGTCGGGACAGGGGGAGCACAGATACGCAGTATTTT
>TRBJ1-6|NA|NA|TRBV10-3
CAITTGYGSPLHF
TGTGCCATCACTACAGGGTATGGCTCACCCCTCCACTTT
>TRBJ2-2|NA|NA|TRBV7-7
CASSVGRAGELFF
TGTGCCAGCAGCGTGGGACGGGCCGGGGAGCTGTTTTTT
>TRBJ1-4|TRBD1|NA|TRBV6-5
CASSTMTGGREKLFF
TGTGCCAGCAGTACAATGACAGGGGGCAGAGAAAAACTGTTTTTT
>TRBJ2-3|TRBD2|NA|TRBV9
CASSASGRNTDTQYF
TGTGCCAGCAGCGCCAGCGGGAGGAACACAGATACGCAGTATTTT
>TRBJ2-2|NA|NA|TRBV28
CASRPGAGGELFF
TGTGCCAGCAGGCCCGGGGCGGGCGGGGAGCTGTTTTTT
>TRBJ2-3|NA|NA|TRBV9
CASSVRDGGRTDTQYF
TGTGCCAGCAGCGTCCGGGACGGAGGTAGAACAGATACGCAGTATTTT
>TRBJ1-6|TRBD1|NA|TRBV28
CASSADRGVYNSPLHF
TGTGCCAGCAGTGCCGACAGGGGGGTGTATAATTCACCCCTCCACTTT
>TRBJ2-5|NA|NA|TRBV7-2
CASSFYGGKEEIQYF
TGTGCCAGCAGCTTTTATGGCGGGAAAGAAGAGATCCAGTACTTC
>TRBJ2-4|NA|NA|TRBV10-3
CAISDIRTGAKNIQYF
TGTGCCATCAGTGATATCAGAACGGGGGCCAAAAACATTCAGTACTTC
>TRBJ2-7|TRBD2|NA|TRBV28
CASRGTSGRRREQYF
TGTGCCAGCCGAGGGACTAGCGGGAGGCGGCGGGAGCAGTACTTC
>TRBJ2-3|TRBD2|NA|TRBV2
CASSEAGGYTDTQYF
TGTGCCAGCAGTGAGGCGGGAGGATACACAGATACGCAGTATTTT
>TRBJ1-5|NA|NA|TRBV19
CASSDTTRTARQPQHF
TGTGCCAGTAGTGACACCACCCGGACAGCCCGGCAGCCCCAGCATTTT
>TRBJ1-4|NA|NA|TRBV25-1
CASSFFGHNNEKLFF
TGTGCCAGCAGCTTTTTCGGGCACAATAATGAAAAACTGTTTTTT
>TRBJ1-1|NA|NA|TRBV19
CASSKGGMNTEAFF
TGTGCCAGTAGTAAAGGGGGGATGAACACTGAAGCTTTCTTT
>TRBJ2-1|NA|NA|TRBV6-5
CATRVYNEQFF
TGTGCCACCAGGGTATACAATGAGCAGTTCTTC
>TRBJ2-7|TRBD1|NA|TRBV5-6
CASSFRDRVYEQYF
TGTGCCAGCAGCTTTCGGGACAGGGTCTACGAGCAGTACTTC
>TRBJ2-7|TRBD2|NA|TRBV11-1
CASSLARESVYEQYF
TGTGCCAGCAGCTTAGCGCGGGAGAGCGTCTACGAGCAGTACTTC
>TRBJ1-3|NA|NA|TRBV5-5
CASSLGQLSSGNTIYF
TGTGCCAGCAGCTTGGGACAGCTGAGCTCTGGAAACACCATATATTTT
>TRBJ2-1|TRBD2|NA|TRBV28
CASSLSGTRSNNEQFF
TGTGCCAGCAGTTTGAGCGGGACTAGAAGCAACAATGAGCAGTTCTTC
>TRBJ2-5|NA|NA|TRBV5-6
CASSLWTLETQYF
TGTGCCAGCAGCTTATGGACCTTGGAGACCCAGTACTTC
>TRBJ2-2|TRBD2|few|TRBV4-1
CASSLGLAGGLGGELFF
TGCGCCAGCAGCCTGGGACTAGCGGGAGGGCTCGGCGGGGAGCTGTTTTTT
>TRBJ1-2|NA|NA|TRBV29-1
CSVEGGERYGYTF
TGCAGCGTTGAGGGCGGTGAACGCTATGGCTACACCTTC
>TRBJ1-4|NA|NA|TRBV6-5
CASSYDGSNEKLFF
TGTGCCAGCAGTTACGACGGGTCTAATGAAAAACTGTTTTTT
>TRBJ1-3|NA|medium-sized|TRBV9
CASSADPSGNTIYF
TGTGCCAGCAGCGCGGACCCCTCTGGAAACACCATATATTTT
>TRBJ2-3|TRBD2|NA|TRBV5-1
CASSLGTAGASTDTQYF
TGCGCCAGCAGCTTGGGTACAGCGGGAGCTAGCACAGATACGCAGTATTTT
>TRBJ1-5|TRBD1|NA|TRBV6-6
CASSWDRGGQPQHF
TGTGCCAGCAGCTGGGACAGGGGAGGTCAGCCCCAGCATTTT
>TRBJ1-4|TRBD1|NA|TRBV6-5
CASRRQGTNEKLFF
TGTGCCAGCAGGCGACAGGGGACTAATGAAAAACTGTTTTTT
>TRBJ2-7|NA|NA|TRBV18
CASSPPGRGEQYF
TGTGCCAGCTCACCACCGGGGAGGGGGGAGCAGTACTTC
>TRBJ1-1|NA|NA|TRBV5-6
CASSLAWNTEAFF
TGTGCCAGCAGCTTGGCTTGGAACACTGAAGCTTTCTTT
>TRBJ1-2|NA|NA|TRBV6-5
CASSYSDSYYGYTF
TGTGCCAGCAGTTACTCGGACAGTTACTATGGCTACACCTTC
>TRBJ1-6|NA|NA|TRBV2
CASSVRQSRYNSPLHF
TGTGCCAGCAGTGTACGACAGAGCCGCTATAATTCACCCCTCCACTTT
>TRBJ2-1|NA|NA|TRBV7-9
CASSQELGIYNEQFF
TGCGCCAGCAGCCAAGAACTAGGGATCTACAATGAGCAGTTCTTC
>TRBJ1-2|NA|medium-sized|TRBV9
CASSVADRPINYGYTF
TGTGCCAGCAGCGTGGCAGACAGGCCGATTAACTATGGCTACACCTTC
>TRBJ1-3|NA|NA|TRBV29-1
CSVVELGTASGNTIYF
TGCAGCGTTGTAGAGCTTGGTACGGCCTCTGGAAACACCATATATTTT
>TRBJ1-2|NA|NA|TRBV6-5
CASSYAQGNYGYTF
TGTGCCAGCAGTTACGCCCAGGGTAACTATGGCTACACCTTC
>TRBJ1-1|TRBD1|few|TRBV6-6
CASNKMDRVNTEAFF
TGTGCCAGCAATAAAATGGACAGGGTGAACACTGAAGCTTTCTTT
>TRBJ2-7|NA|NA|TRBV7-9
CASSPLIAVNGEQYF
TGTGCCAGCAGCCCGCTAATCGCGGTCAATGGCGAGCAGTACTTC
>TRBJ2-7|NA|once|TRBV6-6
CASKGYEQYF
TGTGCCAGCAAGGGGTACGAGCAGTACTTC
>TRBJ2-3|NA|NA|TRBV5-1
CASSGLGHGTDTQYF
TGCGCCAGCAGCGGGCTCGGACACGGGACAGATACGCAGTATTTT
>TRBJ1-1|TRBD1|NA|TRBV9
CASSVQGANTEAFF
TGTGCCAGCAGCGTCCAGGGGGCCAACACTGAAGCTTTCTTT
>TRBJ2-5|NA|few|TRBV11-2
CASSSPGTQYF
TGTGCCAGCAGCTCCCCGGGGACCCAGTACTTC
>TRBJ2-5|TRBD2|NA|TRBV5-5
CASSPGTGGETQYF
TGTGCCAGCTCTCCCGGCACGGGGGGAGAGACCCAGTACTTC
>TRBJ1-3|NA|many|TRBV19
CASSGAGSTGNTIYF
TGTGCCAGTAGTGGTGCAGGGTCGACTGGAAACACCATATATTTT